The T cell receptor beta chain described here comes from a study of T cell changes during pregnancy in multiple sclerosis. Germline V gene lookup returns CDR1 MNHEY and CDR2 SVGAGI. J gave up 5 bases and V 5 bases, and 6 bases lay outside the gene matches. The CDR3 is made up of 14 amino acids. Libraries were prepared by immunoSEQ multiplex PCR; TCRdb keeps only in-frame clonotypes and omits some of them. The data hold 65,000 to 90,000 clones, with approximately 92% observed a single time. J is TRBJ2-5 and V is TRBV6-5; 9 bases line up with TRBD2. The TCR was taken from a female donor with multiple sclerosis, enrolled in a pregnancy study. The sample here was peripheral blood, taken in the second trimester of pregnancy. The CDR3 loop is CASSRLAAWETQYF. The CDR3 bases are TGTGCCAGCAGTAGACTAGCGGCATGGGAGACCCAGTACTTC.